The 16 T cell receptor beta chains reported below all come from one sample, sequenced in a study of identical twins. TCRdb itself ran the 5' RACE reads through MiXCR, one entry per CDR3 protein. The sample records roughly 250,000 distinct CDR3 sequences, 7.5% being singletons. The same sample was also used in a study of yellow fever vaccine responses in identical twins.

Sequenced input: CD8+ T cells sorted from blood. Source of these receptors: a woman under 30 in good health.

Ten or more counts support this clonotype. The chain carries TRBV28 and TRBJ2-7; 8 nucleotides align to TRBD1. The germline gives CDR1 MDHEN, CDR2 SYDVKM. The CDR3 loop spans 14 amino acids. The ends lost 6 bases at V and 5 bases at J; junction bases unmatched: 9. The DNA for the CDR3 is TGTGCCAGCAGAGAACCGGGACAGGAGAACGAGCAGTACTTC. The encoded protein is CASREPGQENEQYF.

There are many counts of this clonotype. V and J are TRBV3-1 and TRBJ2-5, with no clear D. The CDR3 totals 15 residues. V was trimmed by 3 bases and J by 4 bases, leaving 15 bases between them. From germline, CDR1 is LGHDT and CDR2 YNNKEL (reference sequence). CDR3 residues: CASSHKGDPGETQYF. In nucleotides, the CDR3 is TGTGCCAGCAGCCATAAAGGCGATCCTGGAGAGACCCAGTACTTC.

This clonotype was seen many times. This chain links TRBV29-1 with TRBJ2-1, with a possible D match to TRBD2 (5 bases). The CDR3 is made up of 11 amino acids. V lost 3 bases to trimming and J lost 9 bases, with 9 bases between them. Germline V gene sequence: CDR1 SQVTM, CDR2 ANQGSEA. The CDR3 loop reads CSVEGRGEQFF. The CDR3 coding sequence is TGCAGCGTTGAGGGTCGGGGTGAGCAGTTCTTC.

The chain uses TRBV29-1 and TRBJ2-4; 8 bases map to TRBD2. The CDR3 consists of 14 residues. The V segment lost 4 bases and the J segment 4 bases; nucleotides outside the gene matches: 6. Germline CDR1 reads SQVTM; CDR2 reads ANQGSEA. The CDR3 protein is CSVVGGGTKNIQYF. The DNA of the CDR3 is TGCAGCGTTGTGGGCGGGGGGACTAAAAACATTCAGTACTTC.

The table lists this clonotype with many counts. At one end the junction does not follow the germline gene, possibly because of a read error. V is TRBV12-3 or TRBV12-4 and J is TRBJ2-4, with a possible D match to TRBD2 (5 bases). The CDR3 has 14 residues. The DNA of the CDR3 is TGTGCCAGCAGTTTGAGGACTCTAAAAAACAATCAGTACTTC. It encodes CASSLRTLKNNQYF.

A note on this clonotype: A much larger clone differs from this one at a single base, so this may be a read error. V and J are TRBV29-1 and TRBJ2-7, with D perhaps being TRBD1 or TRBD2 (5 bases each). The CDR3 runs to 13 residues. V lost 5 bases to trimming and J lost 6 bases, with 17 bases between them. Germline V gene data show CDR1 as SQVTM and CDR2 as ANQGSEA. The CDR3 is CSVIRDPAFEQYF. The CDR3 bases are TGCAGCGTTATCCGGGACCCCGCCTTCGAGCAGTACTTC.

This clonotype was counted only a few times. This sequence joins TRBV27 and TRBJ2-1, with 9 bases that match TRBD2. The germline gives CDR1 MNHEY, CDR2 SMNVEV (reference sequence). Unmatched junction bases numbered 13, after V lost 5 bases and J lost 8 bases. The CDR3 has 16 residues. The CDR3 DNA is TGTGCCAGCAGTCCCACAGGCCTAGCGGGACTGTATGAGCAGTTCTTC. Translation: CASSPTGLAGLYEQFF.

Many counts were recorded for this clonotype. This chain connects TRBV15 to TRBJ1-6; TRBD1 agrees at 11 bases. Per germline, CDR1 LNHNV and CDR2 YYDKDF (reference sequence). The CDR3 spans 17 residues. V shed 4 bases and J 8 bases; nucleotides not matched to a gene: 10. The CDR3 sequence is CATSTRRDRGGDSPLHF. CDR3 nucleotide sequence: TGTGCCACCAGCACCCGAAGGGACAGGGGGGGAGATTCACCCCTCCACTTT.

Only a few counts were recorded for this clonotype. The chain recombines TRBV6-5 with TRBJ1-1, with a tentative D call TRBD1 (5 bases). Germline CDR1 and CDR2: MNHEY and SVGAGI. The CDR3 totals 13 residues. The V end lost 0 bases, the J end lost 7 bases, and 9 bases lay between the germline ends. This CDR3 reads CASSYSRQLEAFF. CDR3 in DNA: TGTGCCAGCAGTTACTCCCGACAGCTTGAAGCTTTCTTT.

Many counts were recorded for this clonotype. V and J are TRBV12-3 or TRBV12-4 and TRBJ2-7; D may be TRBD1 (6 bases). The CDR3 spans 13 residues. V gave up 6 bases and J gave up 1 base, with 10 bases separating them. CDR3 in DNA: TGTGCCAGCAGCAGGGGACATTCCTACGAGCAGTACTTC. Its protein is CASSRGHSYEQYF.

This clonotype appeared many times. The J gene is TRBJ2-1, the V gene TRBV27; D remains unclear. Trimming stripped 3 bases from V and 10 bases from J, with 7 bases between. Germline CDR1 reads MNHEY; CDR2 reads SMNVEV (reference sequence). This CDR3 has 11 residues. The DNA of the CDR3 is TGTGCCAGCAGTTTGTACGAAGAGCAGTTCTTC. It translates to CASSLYEEQFF.

At least ten counts were recorded for this clonotype. The chain joins TRBV20-1 to TRBJ1-2; 7 nucleotides match TRBD1. This CDR3 has 16 amino acids. Germline V gene sequence: CDR1 DFQATT, CDR2 SNEGSKA (reference sequence). Trimming removed 6 bases from V and 4 bases from J; junction bases left unmatched: 17. Here the CDR3 DNA reads TGCAGTGCCAACTGGATCCGGGACAGAGGAACCTATGGCTACACCTTC. As protein: CSANWIRDRGTYGYTF.

In this sample, this clonotype turned up many times. This chain connects TRBV29-1 to TRBJ1-1; 7 bases align to TRBD1. J lost 1 base, V lost 4 bases, and 15 bases had no gene match. Germline CDR1 reads SQVTM; CDR2 reads ANQGSEA. The CDR3 is 17 residues long. CDR3 coding DNA: TGCAGCGTTGGCCCTCATCGACAGGGCGGTAAGAACACTGAAGCTTTCTTT. This encodes CSVGPHRQGGKNTEAFF.

This clonotype has a count of ten or more. The chain recombines TRBV5-5 with TRBJ1-1; a weak D match, TRBD1 (5 bases). Trimming left V 3 bases short and J 1 base short, with 13 bases between. CDR1 is SGHKS and CDR2 is YYEKEE in the germline V gene (reference sequence). CDR3 length equals 15 residues. This CDR3 is CASSSTIGANTEAFF. CDR3 DNA sequence: TGTGCCAGCAGCTCTACCATAGGGGCGAACACTGAAGCTTTCTTT.

At least ten counts were recorded for this clonotype. The J gene is TRBJ2-1, the V gene TRBV4-2, with D perhaps TRBD1 (7 bases). This CDR3 has 15 residues. Trimming took off 1 base at V and 4 bases at J, with 11 bases between the two ends. CDR1 is LGHNA and CDR2 is YNFKEQ in the germline V gene. This CDR3 is CASSQGQGGYNEQFF. In nucleotides, the CDR3 is TGTGCCAGCAGCCAAGGACAGGGAGGATACAATGAGCAGTTCTTC.

This clonotype was counted ten times or more. V usage is TRBV24-1 and J usage is TRBJ1-5; D uncertain. V was pared by 5 bases and J by 0 bases, with 13 bases between. Looked up from germline, CDR1 is KGHDR and CDR2 is SFDVKD. This CDR3 has 16 amino acids. CDR3: CATSASSDYSNQPQHF. The CDR3 DNA follows: TGTGCCACCAGTGCCTCCAGCGACTATAGCAATCAGCCCCAGCATTTT.